This T cell receptor beta chain was obtained from a study of T cell responses to AZD1222 COVID-19 vaccine. Study-level points and caveats: Spike was spanned by vaccine-associated CD4 TCRs, which were dominant at 160-218 and 743-854.

Sequenced by immunoSEQ multiplex PCR; TCRdb stores in-frame clones only, minus some. The table records around 100,000 clones, 87% of them present only once. The CDR3 totals 14 residues. V was trimmed by 2 bases and J by 2 bases, leaving 7 bases between them. In germline, CDR1 is SNHLY, CDR2 FYNNEI. This clone appeared a single time. Its cognate antigen is unknown. The origin of this receptor is an adult in good health. Sequences were derived from peripheral blood, sampled on day 0 of AZD1222 vaccination. The rearrangement uses TRBV2 and TRBJ1-5, with D perhaps matching TRBD1 (5 bases). CDR3 amino acids: CASSEWGGNQPQHF. DNA for the CDR3: TGTGCCAGCAGTGAATGGGGGGGCAATCAGCCCCAGCATTTT. The full variable domain, with the rest looked up from reference TRBV2 and TRBJ1-5, is EPEVTQTPSHQVTQMGQEVILRCVPISNHLYFYWYRQILGQKVEFLVSFYNNEISEKSEIFDDQFSVERPDGSNFTLKIRSTKLEDSAMYFCASSEWGGNQPQHFGDGTRLSIL.